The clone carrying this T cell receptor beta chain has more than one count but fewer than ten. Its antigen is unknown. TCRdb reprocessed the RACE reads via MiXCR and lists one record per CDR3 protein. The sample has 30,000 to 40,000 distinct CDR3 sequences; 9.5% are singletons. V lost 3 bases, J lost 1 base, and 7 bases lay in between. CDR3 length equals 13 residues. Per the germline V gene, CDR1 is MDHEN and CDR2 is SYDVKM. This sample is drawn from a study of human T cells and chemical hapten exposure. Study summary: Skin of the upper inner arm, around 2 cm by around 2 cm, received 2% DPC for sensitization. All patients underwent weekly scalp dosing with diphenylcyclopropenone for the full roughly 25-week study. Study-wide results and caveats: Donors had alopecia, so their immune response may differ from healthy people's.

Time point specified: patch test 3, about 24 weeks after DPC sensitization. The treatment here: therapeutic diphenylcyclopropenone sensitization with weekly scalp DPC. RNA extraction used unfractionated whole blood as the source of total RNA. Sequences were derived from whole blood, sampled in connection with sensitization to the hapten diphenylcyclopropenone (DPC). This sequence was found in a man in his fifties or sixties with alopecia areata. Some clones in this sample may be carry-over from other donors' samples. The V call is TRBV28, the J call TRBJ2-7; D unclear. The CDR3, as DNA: TGTGCCAGCAGTTTGTACGGATCCTACGAGCAGTACTTC. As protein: CASSLYGSYEQYF.